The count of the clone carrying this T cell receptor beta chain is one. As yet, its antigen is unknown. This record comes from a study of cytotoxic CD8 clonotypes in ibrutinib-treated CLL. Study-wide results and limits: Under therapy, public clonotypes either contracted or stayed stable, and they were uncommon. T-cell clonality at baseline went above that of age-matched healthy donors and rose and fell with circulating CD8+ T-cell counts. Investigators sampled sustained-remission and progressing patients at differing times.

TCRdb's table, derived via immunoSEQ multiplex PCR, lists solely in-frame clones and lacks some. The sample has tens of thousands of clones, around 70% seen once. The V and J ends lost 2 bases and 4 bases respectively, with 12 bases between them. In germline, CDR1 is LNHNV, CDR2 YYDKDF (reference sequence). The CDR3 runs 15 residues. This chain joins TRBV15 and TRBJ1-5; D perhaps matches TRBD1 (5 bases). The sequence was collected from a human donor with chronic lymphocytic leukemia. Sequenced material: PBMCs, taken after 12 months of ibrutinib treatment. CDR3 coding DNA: TGTGCCACCAGCAGAACAGGCTCCGGGAATCAGCCCCAGCATTTT. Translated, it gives CATSRTGSGNQPQHF.